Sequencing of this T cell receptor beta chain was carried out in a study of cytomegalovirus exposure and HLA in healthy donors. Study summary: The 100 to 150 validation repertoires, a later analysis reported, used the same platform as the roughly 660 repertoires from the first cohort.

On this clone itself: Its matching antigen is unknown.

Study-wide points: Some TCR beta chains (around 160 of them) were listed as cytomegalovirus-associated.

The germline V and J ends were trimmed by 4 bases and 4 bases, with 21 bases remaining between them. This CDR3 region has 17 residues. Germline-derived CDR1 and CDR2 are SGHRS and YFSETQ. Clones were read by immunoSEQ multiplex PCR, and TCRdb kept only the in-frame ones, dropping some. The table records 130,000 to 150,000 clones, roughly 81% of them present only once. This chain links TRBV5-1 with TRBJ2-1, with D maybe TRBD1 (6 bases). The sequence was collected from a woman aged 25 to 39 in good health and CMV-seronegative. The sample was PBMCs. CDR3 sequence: CASSLSPGTRRYNEQFF. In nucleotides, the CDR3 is TGCGCCAGCAGCCTATCTCCCGGGACAAGAAGATACAATGAGCAGTTCTTC. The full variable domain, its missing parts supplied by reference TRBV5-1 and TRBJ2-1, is KAGVTQTPRYLIKTRGQQVTLSCSPISGHRSVSWYQQTPGQGLQFLFEYFSETQRNKGNFPGRFSGRQFSNSRSEMNVSTLELGDSALYLCASSLSPGTRRYNEQFFGPGTRLTVL.